The rows below give T cell receptor beta chains drawn from one sample of a study of blood T cell repertoires in COVID-19. Assay: immunoSEQ multiplex PCR; the TCRdb copy retains only in-frame clones and omits some. Of over 85,000 clones listed, 75% to 90% are singletons. Material for sequencing was peripheral blood. These TCRs come from a man between 60 and 75 years old with acute or convalescent COVID-19. Both conserved end residues are part of each CDR3. D genes are given only for firm matches. Size tells how often a clone was seen (once, few, many) or the class of an expanded clone, and some rows leave it out.

CDR3nt	CDR3aa	v_gene	j_gene	d_gene	abundance
TGTGCCAGCAGGGAGCCGGGACAGGGGGTAAACGAGCAGTACTTC	CASREPGQGVNEQYF	TRBV6-7	TRBJ2-7	TRBD1	.
TGTGCCAGCAGTCCCCTCTATTACGAGCAGTACTTC	CASSPLYYEQYF	TRBV6-2/TRBV6-3	TRBJ2-7	.	.
TGCGCCAGCCAGATGGGCGTCTATAGCAATCAGCCCCAGCATTTT	CASQMGVYSNQPQHF	TRBV5-1	TRBJ1-5	.	.
TGTGCCACCAGTGACCCGGACCCACGAGGGAAAGATACGCAGTATTTT	CATSDPDPRGKDTQYF	TRBV24-1	TRBJ2-3	.	.
TGTGCCAGCAGCCAAGAGGCAGGCTGGTATGGCTACACCTTC	CASSQEAGWYGYTF	TRBV3-1/TRBV3-2	TRBJ1-2	.	.
TGTGCCAGCAGCCCTGGACAGGGGAATAATTCACCCCTCCACTTT	CASSPGQGNNSPLHF	TRBV2	TRBJ1-6	TRBD1	.
TGTGCCAGCAGACCTATCTGGGCCAACGTCCTGACTTTC	CASRPIWANVLTF	TRBV6-2/TRBV6-3	TRBJ2-6	.	.
TGTGCCAGCAGTCCCCCAGGGTCTTTTTACACTGAAGCTTTCTTT	CASSPPGSFYTEAFF	TRBV3-1/TRBV3-2	TRBJ1-1	.	few
TGTGCCAGCAAACCAACCGGGACAGTGAACACTGAAGCTTTCTTT	CASKPTGTVNTEAFF	TRBV28	TRBJ1-1	TRBD1	.
TGTGCCAGCAGTTTCGTCAGGGGCCAGCCCCAGCATTTT	CASSFVRGQPQHF	TRBV27	TRBJ1-5	.	.
TGTGCCAGTAGTATTGACGGAAGGGGTTCACCCCTCCACTTT	CASSIDGRGSPLHF	TRBV19	TRBJ1-6	.	.
TGCGCCAGCAGCGTACTACTCGGTGGGAATGAGCAGTTCTTC	CASSVLLGGNEQFF	TRBV5-1	TRBJ2-1	.	.
TGTGCCAGCAGCGTAGTTTCTAGCGGGACCTCGAACACCGGGGAGCTGTTTTTT	CASSVVSSGTSNTGELFF	TRBV9	TRBJ2-2	TRBD2	.
TGTACCAGCAGTCCCAACGGACAGGGGGTTAAAGCTTTCTTT	CTSSPNGQGVKAFF	TRBV27	TRBJ1-1	TRBD1	.
TGTGCCAGCAGTCCCGAGGGAGCGGGGCAGGGTGGCTACACCTTC	CASSPEGAGQGGYTF	TRBV28	TRBJ1-2	.	.
TGTGCCAGCATCCCTACCGCGGAGACGGGTGAGCAGTTCTTC	CASIPTAETGEQFF	TRBV28	TRBJ2-1	.	few
TGTGCCAGCAGCCAACGGACAGGGTCGCGCGGGGAGCTGTTTTTT	CASSQRTGSRGELFF	TRBV6-2/TRBV6-3	TRBJ2-2	TRBD1	.
TGTGCCAGCAGTTCAACCGGACAGGCATTTGAAAAACTGTTTTTT	CASSSTGQAFEKLFF	TRBV9	TRBJ1-4	TRBD1	.
TGTGCCAGCAGCTCCAGCGGGCGATACAATGAGCAGTTCTTC	CASSSSGRYNEQFF	TRBV11-2	TRBJ2-1	.	.
TGTGCTAGTGGTTTACGCGGCGGGGGGGCCGCTGAGCAGTTCTTC	CASGLRGGGAAEQFF	TRBV12-5	TRBJ2-1	TRBD2	.
TGTGCCAGCTCCCGACAGGGCTCCGATGGCTACACCTTC	CASSRQGSDGYTF	TRBV11-3	TRBJ1-2	TRBD1	.
TGTGCCATCAGTGAGGACAGGGTTCACGAGCAGTACTTC	CAISEDRVHEQYF	TRBV10-3	TRBJ2-7	TRBD1	.
TGTGCCAGCAGCTTGCGCGTAACGGGAGTGGTCGGGGAGCAGTTCTTC	CASSLRVTGVVGEQFF	TRBV7-8	TRBJ2-1	.	once
TGTGCCAGCAGCTTGGCTAGAGGCAGCCCGAGGGCTGAAGCTTTCTTT	CASSLARGSPRAEAFF	TRBV5-4	TRBJ1-1	.	.
TGTGCCAGCAAACACAGGGAAACTAATTCACCCCTCCACTTT	CASKHRETNSPLHF	TRBV27	TRBJ1-6	.	.
TGTGCCAGCAGCGTTTTAGGGAGGCTAGCGGGGGGGCACTACAATGAGCAGTTCTTC	CASSVLGRLAGGHYNEQFF	TRBV9	TRBJ2-1	TRBD2	.
TGCGCCAGCAGCCGGACAGGGTCTGATCAGCCCCAGCATTTT	CASSRTGSDQPQHF	TRBV10-2	TRBJ1-5	TRBD1	.
TGTGCCAGCAGTTTATATGGAGGACAAGAGACCCAGTACTTC	CASSLYGGQETQYF	TRBV27	TRBJ2-5	.	.
TGTGCCAGCAACTTCCAGGGATTCGGAACTGAAGCTTTCTTT	CASNFQGFGTEAFF	TRBV5-8	TRBJ1-1	.	.
TGTGCCAGCAGTCTAGGGGGTGCAACTAATGAAAAACTGTTTTTT	CASSLGGATNEKLFF	TRBV28	TRBJ1-4	.	.
TGTGCCAGCAGTACTGGACAGGGGGATAGCAATCAGCCCCAGCATTTT	CASSTGQGDSNQPQHF	TRBV27	TRBJ1-5	TRBD1	.
TGTGCCATCAGTGACTCAGGGTTGCAGTTCTTC	CAISDSGLQFF	TRBV10-3	TRBJ2-1	.	.
TGTGCCAGCAGCTCCCGCGGGGGCCTCAAAAACATTCAGTACTTC	CASSSRGGLKNIQYF	TRBV7-2	TRBJ2-4	.	.
TGTGCCAGCAGCTTAGATAACAGGGGAAACTATGGCTACACCTTC	CASSLDNRGNYGYTF	TRBV7-2	TRBJ1-2	TRBD1	.
TGTGCCAGCAGTTACTTATACGAGCAGTACTTC	CASSYLYEQYF	TRBV28	TRBJ2-7	.	.
TGTGCCAGCAGTCCCAGCGGGTGGGGGTCAATCACTGAAGCTTTCTTT	CASSPSGWGSITEAFF	TRBV7-9	TRBJ1-1	.	.
TGTGCCAGTAGTATAACCGGGGGGGCCGAGGATGGCTACACCTTC	CASSITGGAEDGYTF	TRBV19	TRBJ1-2	.	.
TGCGCCAGCAGCTTGGGACAGGGAAGTGGTTACGGCTACACCTTC	CASSLGQGSGYGYTF	TRBV5-1	TRBJ1-2	TRBD1	.
TGTGCCAGCTCATCATCTAATTCACCCCTCCACTTT	CASSSSNSPLHF	TRBV18	TRBJ1-6	.	.
TGTGCCATCAGCGGGGACAGAACTAACTATGGCTACACCTTC	CAISGDRTNYGYTF	TRBV10-3	TRBJ1-2	TRBD1	.
TGCAGCGTCTTGGGGCAACAGTACCAAGAGACCCAGTACTTC	CSVLGQQYQETQYF	TRBV29-1	TRBJ2-5	.	once
TGTGCCAGCAGTTACTCCTACACCGGGGAGCTGTTTTTT	CASSYSYTGELFF	TRBV6-2/TRBV6-3	TRBJ2-2	.	once
TGTGCCAGCAGCGTAGCTGGGGGGGGGCCCGGAGAGCAGTACTTC	CASSVAGGGPGEQYF	TRBV9	TRBJ2-7	.	.
TGTGCCAGTAGTCATACAGGACAGACTGGAAACACCATATATTTT	CASSHTGQTGNTIYF	TRBV19	TRBJ1-3	.	.
TGTGCCTGGATGAGGGAGGCCAATTCACCCCTCCACTTT	CAWMREANSPLHF	TRBV30	TRBJ1-6	.	.
TGCGCCAGCAGCCAACCCGGAGCCTACTCTGGAAACACCATATATTTT	CASSQPGAYSGNTIYF	TRBV4-1	TRBJ1-3	.	few
TGTGCCAGCATTAGCAGATCGAACACTGAAGCTTTCTTT	CASISRSNTEAFF	TRBV6-5	TRBJ1-1	.	.
TGTGCCTGGAGCGCCCCGACAGGGAACACTGAAGCTTTCTTT	CAWSAPTGNTEAFF	TRBV30	TRBJ1-1	.	.